Below, one TCR beta chain is given with its context. The sample belongs to a study of blood T cell repertoires in COVID-19. Across the whole study: The cDNA or gDNA used as material had been derived from T cells, B-cell-depleted T cells, or PBMCs.

Sequencing used immunoSEQ multiplex PCR; TCRdb keeps in-frame clones, though not all of them. The sample has more than 200,000 clones, nearly 90% seen once. Germline CDR1 reads SGHTA; CDR2 reads FQGNSA. This CDR3 is built from 15 residues. The junction had 5 bases not matched to a gene; V was cut back by 0 bases and J by 9 bases. This chain joins TRBV7-2 and TRBJ2-1; 10 bases are a match to TRBD2. The receptor was isolated from a woman in her twenties or thirties with acute COVID-19. Sequencing input: PBMCs or T cells enriched from blood (not recorded which). CDR3 in amino acids: CASSLASGGPGEQFF. CDR3 nucleotides: TGTGCCAGCAGCTTAGCTAGCGGGGGGCCAGGTGAGCAGTTCTTC.